The rows below give T cell receptor beta chains drawn from one sample of a study of cytomegalovirus exposure and HLA in healthy donors. Sequencing was performed with immunoSEQ multiplex PCR; in TCRdb, only in-frame clones are kept and a portion is missing. The sample includes about 69,000 clones, more than 60% of them seen just once. The sample comprised PBMCs. The receptors stem from a male donor in good health and CMV-seropositive. Both conserved end residues are part of each CDR3. A D gene is named only where the DNA matches it firmly. Not all rows give a size; the values are once, few, many and, for expanded clones, a class.

abundance: -; d_gene: -; v_gene: TRBV11-2; len: 14; j_gene: TRBJ1-1; CDR3aa: CASSGPWRGTEAFF; CDR3nt: TGTGCCAGCAGCGGACCGTGGAGGGGCACTGAAGCTTTCTTT
abundance: few; d_gene: -; v_gene: TRBV2; len: 14; j_gene: TRBJ1-1; CDR3aa: CARTGADLNTEAFF; CDR3nt: TGTGCCAGGACTGGGGCAGATTTGAACACTGAAGCTTTCTTT
abundance: -; d_gene: -; v_gene: TRBV19; len: 15; j_gene: TRBJ2-5; CDR3aa: CASSISDTYQETQYF; CDR3nt: TGTGCCAGTAGTATAAGTGACACCTACCAAGAGACCCAGTACTTC
abundance: -; d_gene: -; v_gene: TRBV10-2; len: 15; j_gene: TRBJ2-1; CDR3aa: CASSDLGRLYNEQFF; CDR3nt: TGCGCCAGCAGTGACCTAGGGAGGCTTTACAATGAGCAGTTCTTC
abundance: -; d_gene: TRBD1; v_gene: TRBV6-6; len: 12; j_gene: TRBJ1-1; CDR3aa: CASSDRATEAFF; CDR3nt: TGTGCCAGCAGTGACAGGGCCACGGAAGCTTTCTTT
abundance: once; d_gene: -; v_gene: TRBV6-1; len: 14; j_gene: TRBJ1-1; CDR3aa: CASSLSTVNTEAFF; CDR3nt: TGTGCCAGCAGTCTCAGTACAGTGAACACTGAAGCTTTCTTT
abundance: -; d_gene: -; v_gene: TRBV6-1; len: 16; j_gene: TRBJ1-2; CDR3aa: CASSDAGVRTPYGYTF; CDR3nt: TGTGCCAGCAGTGACGCAGGAGTCAGGACTCCCTATGGCTACACCTTC
abundance: -; d_gene: TRBD2; v_gene: TRBV6-1; len: 13; j_gene: TRBJ2-3; CDR3aa: CASSIAGSDTQYF; CDR3nt: TGTGCCAGCAGTATAGCGGGATCAGATACGCAGTATTTT
abundance: -; d_gene: -; v_gene: TRBV5-4; len: 13; j_gene: TRBJ2-3; CDR3aa: CASSTKQADTQYF; CDR3nt: TGTGCCAGCAGCACGAAACAGGCAGATACGCAGTATTTT
abundance: few; d_gene: TRBD1; v_gene: TRBV5-5; len: 15; j_gene: TRBJ1-2; CDR3aa: CASSSTGNPSYGYTF; CDR3nt: TGTGCCAGCAGCTCGACAGGGAACCCTAGCTATGGCTACACCTTC
abundance: -; d_gene: TRBD1; v_gene: TRBV15; len: 14; j_gene: TRBJ2-7; CDR3aa: CATSSWTGNYEQYF; CDR3nt: TGTGCCACCAGCAGTTGGACAGGTAACTACGAGCAGTACTTC
abundance: -; d_gene: TRBD1; v_gene: TRBV4-1; len: 16; j_gene: TRBJ1-5; CDR3aa: CASSPNRWTGGQPQHF; CDR3nt: TGCGCCAGCAGCCCTAATAGGTGGACAGGGGGACAGCCCCAGCATTTT
abundance: -; d_gene: -; v_gene: TRBV13; len: 14; j_gene: TRBJ2-7; CDR3aa: CASSLGVPSYEQYF; CDR3nt: TGTGCCAGCAGCTTAGGTGTTCCCAGCTACGAGCAGTACTTC
abundance: -; d_gene: TRBD1; v_gene: TRBV2; len: 14; j_gene: TRBJ1-5; CDR3aa: CASSRDRTNQPQHF; CDR3nt: TGTGCCAGCAGCAGGGACAGGACAAATCAGCCCCAGCATTTT